This T cell receptor (beta chain) was obtained from a study of T-cell memory formation after mild COVID-19. CDR3 length: 15 amino acids. With 3 bases clipped from V and 4 bases from J, the junction kept 3 bases outside the gene matches. Germline V gives CDR1 KGHSH, CDR2 LQKENI. TCRdb re-called the 5' RACE reads through MiXCR, storing one row per CDR3 protein. Seen here are approximately 190,000 distinct CDR3 sequences, 18% observed once, and the top ten hold 2% to 3%. Whole-study findings and limits: Contracting CD8+ clones were enriched in EMRA, CD4+ mainly in CM and EM. Prior to infection, memory already included some responding clones, suggesting cross-reactive memory joined.

This clonotype was recorded a few times. The antigen is not known. This clonotype was sampled from an adult woman who had mild COVID-19 (a few samples of this study predate the infection). Cell type and time point are not known. Sequencing was performed on PBMCs or a T cell subset sorted from them (not recorded which). The chain carries TRBV18 and TRBJ2-3; 11 bases fit TRBD2. This CDR3 is CASSPSGRASDTQYF. The DNA of the CDR3 is TGTGCCAGCTCACCTAGCGGGAGGGCCTCAGATACGCAGTATTTT.